Below are 15 T cell receptor beta chains sequenced from a single sample in a study of T cell responses to AZD1222 COVID-19 vaccine. Assay used: immunoSEQ multiplex PCR; TCRdb lists only in-frame clones, some missing. The repertoire has 150,000 or so clones, approximately 90% of them found once; the top ten carry approximately 4.8%. Material: peripheral blood, obtained on day 0 of AZD1222 vaccination. All receptors come from an adult in good health.

J is TRBJ2-2 and V is TRBV3-1 (or the pseudogene TRBV3-2); D could derive from TRBD1 or TRBD2 (5 bases each). The germline gives CDR1 LGHDT, CDR2 YNNKEL (reference sequence). Between the trimmed V and J ends, which lost 4 bases and 4 bases, there was a span of 13 bases. There are 15 residues in the CDR3. The CDR3 DNA sequence: TGTGCCAGCAGCCGAAGTACTGGGGGCACCGGGGAGCTGTTTTTT. Amino acid sequence: CASSRSTGGTGELFF.

The chain links TRBV5-4 to TRBJ2-7, with a weak D call TRBD2 (6 bases). The V gene lost 1 base and the J gene lost 1 base, with 15 bases spanning the gap. From germline, CDR1 is SGHNT and CDR2 YYREEE (reference sequence). This CDR3 spans 16 amino acids. The CDR3 DNA reads as TGTGCCAGCAGCTTGCACGGCAGGGAGGATTCCTACGAGCAGTACTTC. Translated, it gives CASSLHGREDSYEQYF.

The V and J genes are TRBV3-1 (or the pseudogene TRBV3-2) and TRBJ1-2; 8 positions match TRBD1. J was trimmed by 0 bases and V by 3 bases; bases with no gene match: 3. This CDR3 is 15 amino acids long. Germline V gene lookup returns CDR1 LGHDT and CDR2 YNNKEL (reference sequence). The CDR3 loop is CASSQTGQANYGYTF. The CDR3 coding sequence is TGTGCCAGCAGCCAGACGGGACAGGCTAACTATGGCTACACCTTC.

This chain connects TRBV4-1 to TRBJ1-6; a possible D gene is TRBD1 (6 bases). The CDR3 consists of 18 residues. Between the trimmed V and J ends, which lost 1 base and 0 bases, there was a span of 13 bases. CDR1 and CDR2 (germline): MGHRA, YSYEKL. The CDR3 region is CASSQGGGRSSYNSPLHF. DNA of the CDR3: TGCGCCAGCAGCCAAGGTGGGGGGCGAAGCTCCTATAATTCACCCCTCCACTTT.

CDR3 protein: CATSRDTYNEQFF. CDR3 DNA sequence: TGTGCCACCAGCAGAGATACTTACAATGAGCAGTTCTTC. The chain links TRBV15 to TRBJ2-1; D is undetermined. The CDR3 is made up of 13 amino acids. Between the trimmed V and J ends, which lost 0 bases and 4 bases, there was a span of 4 bases. Looked up from germline, CDR1 is LNHNV and CDR2 is YYDKDF (reference sequence).

The V gene is TRBV7-8, the J gene TRBJ2-3; perhaps TRBD2 as D (5 bases). CDR1 and CDR2 from the germline V gene are SGHVS and FQNEAQ. V lost 3 bases and J lost 5, with 15 bases in between. The CDR3 spans 15 residues. CDR3 residues: CASSLGRGSVDTQYF. CDR3 nucleotide sequence: TGTGCCAGCAGCTTGGGTCGCGGGTCGGTAGATACGCAGTATTTT. Full variable domain (rest looked up from reference TRBV7-8 and TRBJ2-3): GAGVSQSPRYKVAKRGQDVALRCDPISGHVSLFWYQQALGQGPEFLTYFQNEAQLDKSGLPSDRFFAERPEGSVSTLKIQRTQQEDSAVYLCASSLGRGSVDTQYFGPGTRLTVL.

The CDR3 sequence is CASSYFSDTMNTEAFF. The CDR3 DNA reads TGTGCCAGCAGTTACTTTTCTGATACTATGAACACTGAAGCTTTCTTT. The V gene is TRBV6-5, the J gene TRBJ1-1; D is unresolved. The germline V gene encodes CDR1 MNHEY and CDR2 SVGAGI. The CDR3 has 16 amino acids. Between the trimmed V and J ends, which lost 1 base and 0 bases, there was a span of 12 bases.

The genes are TRBV5-5 and TRBJ1-2; possible D gene TRBD1, 6 bases. This CDR3 has 15 amino acids. The germline V and J ends were trimmed by 4 bases and 3 bases, with 16 bases remaining between them. In germline, CDR1 is SGHKS, CDR2 YYEKEE (reference sequence). The CDR3 DNA reads as TGTGCCAGCAGCCGAGAAACAGGGAATGACTATGGCTACACCTTC. This codes for CASSRETGNDYGYTF.

The sample holds one count of this clone. This chain links TRBV28 with TRBJ1-2, with D unresolved. The CDR3 is made up of 12 amino acids. Germline V gives CDR1 MDHEN, CDR2 SYDVKM. The ends were cut back, 2 bases at V and 4 bases at J, with 5 bases in the middle. CDR3 loop: CASSLNSYGYTF. CDR3 sequence (DNA): TGTGCCAGCAGTTTAAACAGCTATGGCTACACCTTC.

This clone has only one observation. The genes are TRBV24-1 and TRBJ2-3; D remains ambiguous. The CDR3 covers 12 residues. Germline loops: CDR1 KGHDR, CDR2 SFDVKD. Trimming left V 5 bases short and J 3 bases short, with 5 bases between. CDR3 in DNA: TGTGCCACCAGTGTGGGGACAGATACGCAGTATTTT. The encoded protein is CATSVGTDTQYF.

This clone has a single count. The V call is TRBV10-2, the J call TRBJ2-7; D uncertain. There are 13 residues in the CDR3. The germline V and J ends were trimmed by 10 bases and 5 bases, with 18 bases remaining between them. Per the germline V gene, CDR1 is WSHSY and CDR2 is SAAADI. CDR3 protein: CATSYPPRNEQYF. The CDR3 nucleotides read TGCGCCACCTCCTACCCGCCGAGGAACGAGCAGTACTTC.

This sequence joins TRBV5-1 and TRBJ1-1; 7 bases line up with TRBD1. CDR3 size: 14 residues. CDR1 SGHRS and CDR2 YFSETQ come from the germline V gene. Germline trimming cut 0 bases from V and 4 bases from J; bases unmatched to any gene: 3. The CDR3 DNA is TGCGCCAGCAGCTTGGGGGACAGCGTCACTGAAGCTTTCTTT. Its protein product is CASSLGDSVTEAFF. The complete variable domain, with remaining parts taken from reference TRBV5-1 and TRBJ1-1, reads KAGVTQTPRYLIKTRGQQVTLSCSPISGHRSVSWYQQTPGQGLQFLFEYFSETQRNKGNFPGRFSGRQFSNSRSEMNVSTLELGDSALYLCASSLGDSVTEAFFGQGTRLTVV.

CDR3 sequence (DNA): TGCGCCAGCAGCCAAGATCTGGGCACAGATACGCAGTATTTT. Translated, it gives CASSQDLGTDTQYF. This rearrangement joins TRBV4-1 to TRBJ2-3; no clear D. The CDR3 runs to 14 residues. Germline V gives CDR1 MGHRA, CDR2 YSYEKL. V dropped 0 bases and J dropped 1 base, with 5 bases sitting between them.

This chain joins TRBV4-1 and TRBJ2-7; D not resolved. With 4 bases removed from V and 12 bases from J, the gap between germline ends came to 16 bases. This CDR3 comprises 12 residues. CDR1 MGHRA and CDR2 YSYEKL come from the germline V gene. As DNA, the CDR3 is TGCGCCAGCAGCCGAGCTATGGACCAACCGTACTTC. This codes for CASSRAMDQPYF.

This chain links TRBV11-2 with TRBJ2-7, with D perhaps TRBD1 (5 bases). The CDR3 has 14 residues. Looked up from germline, CDR1 is SGHAT and CDR2 is FQNNGV. Trimming removed 6 bases from V and 7 bases from J, with 19 bases in between. The CDR3 reads CASSQNLGVREQYF. The CDR3 DNA follows: TGTGCCAGCAGTCAGAATCTAGGGGTCAGGGAGCAGTACTTC.